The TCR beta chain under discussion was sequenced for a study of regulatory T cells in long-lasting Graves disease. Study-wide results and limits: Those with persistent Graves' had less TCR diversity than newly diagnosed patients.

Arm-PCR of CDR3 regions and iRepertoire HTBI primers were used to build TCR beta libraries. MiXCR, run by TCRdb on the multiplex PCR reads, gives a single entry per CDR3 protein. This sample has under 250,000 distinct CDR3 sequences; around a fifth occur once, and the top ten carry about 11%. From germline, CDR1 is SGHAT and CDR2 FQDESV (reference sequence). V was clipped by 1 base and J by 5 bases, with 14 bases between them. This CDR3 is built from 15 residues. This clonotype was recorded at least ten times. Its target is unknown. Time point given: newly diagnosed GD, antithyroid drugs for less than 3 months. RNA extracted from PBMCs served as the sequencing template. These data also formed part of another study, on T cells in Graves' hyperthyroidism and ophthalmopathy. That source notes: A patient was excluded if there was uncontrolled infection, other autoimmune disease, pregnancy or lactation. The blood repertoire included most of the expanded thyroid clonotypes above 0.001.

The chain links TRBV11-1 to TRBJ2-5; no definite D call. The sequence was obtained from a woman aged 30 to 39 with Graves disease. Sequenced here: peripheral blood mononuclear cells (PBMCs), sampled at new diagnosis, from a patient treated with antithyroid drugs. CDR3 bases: TGTGCCAGCAGCTTAGGGTCTAACCAGGATGAGACCCAGTACTTC. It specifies CASSLGSNQDETQYF. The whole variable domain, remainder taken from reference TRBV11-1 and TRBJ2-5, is EAEVAQSPRYKITEKSQAVAFWCDPISGHATLYWYRQILGQGPELLVQFQDESVVDDSQLPKDRFSAERLKGVDSTLKIQPAELGDSAMYLCASSLGSNQDETQYFGPGTRLLVL.